The 10 T cell receptor beta chains below were found in one sample sequenced in a study of regulatory T cells in long-lasting Graves disease. Time point meaning: newly diagnosed GD, antithyroid drugs for less than 3 months. PBMC-derived RNA was used for the TCR library. HTBI primers from iRepertoire and Arm-PCR of CDR3 regions yielded the TCR beta libraries. One entry per CDR3 protein, called by TCRdb with MiXCR from the multiplex PCR reads. Among hundreds of thousands of distinct CDR3 sequences, about 16% were seen once, and the ten largest hold about 17%. These data were likewise used in another study, on T cells in Graves' hyperthyroidism and ophthalmopathy.

The material was peripheral blood mononuclear cells (PBMCs), obtained at new diagnosis, from a patient treated with antithyroid drugs. These receptors came from a woman in her 30s with Graves disease.

This clonotype was counted between two and nine times. The chain carries TRBV28 and TRBJ1-5; D is uncertain. V lost 4 bases and J lost 4, with 11 bases in between. CDR3 length: 14 residues. Germline CDR1 is MDHEN and CDR2 is SYDVKM. CDR3 region: CASSSALGNQPQHF. CDR3 sequence (DNA): TGTGCCAGCAGTTCCGCGCTAGGGAATCAGCCCCAGCATTTT.

V gene TRBV5-4 combines with J gene TRBJ1-1; 10 bases map to TRBD1. This CDR3 contains 15 residues. Germline CDR1 SGHNT, CDR2 YYREEE (reference sequence). J gave up 5 bases and V 3 bases, and 7 bases lay outside the gene matches. CDR3 loop: CASSSHDRGRTEAFF. For the CDR3, the DNA is TGTGCCAGCAGCTCGCACGACAGGGGGCGGACTGAAGCTTTCTTT.

This clonotype was detected ten times or more. This chain's CDR3 is CASSLRPGPEQYF. The CDR3 bases are TGTGCCAGCAGCTTAAGACCTGGCCCCGAGCAGTACTTC. V and J are TRBV7-3 and TRBJ2-7; D unresolved. V lost 1 base to trimming and J lost 6 bases, with 10 bases between them. This CDR3 region has 13 residues. Looked up from germline, CDR1 is SGHTA and CDR2 is FQGTGA.

This clonotype was counted between two and nine times. The V and J genes are TRBV28 and TRBJ2-1, with 7 nucleotides matching TRBD1. The tail of the sequence fits TRBJ2-5 better, so the J call may be wrong. Per the germline V gene, CDR1 is MDHEN and CDR2 is SYDVKM. CDR3 length: 15 residues. CDR3 DNA sequence: TGTGCCAGCAGTCGGACAGGAACAGGTGCTGAGACCCAGTACTTC. This codes for CASSRTGTGAETQYF.

As concerns this clonotype: This clone may be a read error of a much larger clone one base away. The rearrangement joins TRBV7-9 to TRBJ1-2; a possible D gene is TRBD1 (5 bases). Per the germline V gene, CDR1 is SEHNR and CDR2 is FQNEAQ (reference sequence). The CDR3 has 15 amino acids. The CDR3 spells CASSPFLGRDYGYAF. The CDR3 DNA is TGTGCCAGCAGCCCCTTCCTCGGGAGGGACTATGGCTACGCCTTC.

A note on this clonotype: A much more abundant neighbour one base away suggests this may be a read error. The rearrangement links TRBV5-1 to TRBJ2-7; 8 nucleotides align to TRBD1. The CDR3 runs 13 residues. Germline V CDR1 and CDR2: SGHRS, YFSETQ. CDR3 in amino acids: CSSSPGQGRVQYF. CDR3 nucleotide sequence: TGCTCCAGCAGCCCTGGACAGGGTAGGGTGCAGTACTTC.

This clonotype has a handful of counts. This chain connects TRBV14 to TRBJ2-7; the match to TRBD1 covers 10 bases. Unmatched junction bases numbered 5, after V lost 4 bases and J lost 2 bases. Germline CDR1 and CDR2: SGHDN and FVKESK. The CDR3 totals 15 residues. The CDR3 DNA is TGTGCCAGCAGCCGACAGGGGGCGAAAGCCTACGAGCAGTACTTC. Residues: CASSRQGAKAYEQYF.

For this clonotype: Just one base apart from a much larger clone, this may be a read error. V and J are TRBV28 and TRBJ2-5; 9 positions agree with TRBD1. This CDR3 is 16 amino acids long. Per the germline V gene, CDR1 is MDHEN and CDR2 is SYDVKM. J gave up 5 bases and V 5 bases, and 12 bases lay outside the gene matches. CDR3 DNA: TGTGCCAGCAGTCTCCCCTCGGACAGGGGAGAGGAGACCCAGTACTTC. Its protein product is CASSLPSDRGEETQYF.

This clonotype was recorded at least ten times. V and J are TRBV7-9 and TRBJ2-1; 8 nucleotides line up with TRBD2. The CDR3 totals 15 residues. Germline V gene lookup returns CDR1 SEHNR and CDR2 FQNEAQ (reference sequence). Unmatched junction bases numbered 9, after V lost 8 bases and J lost 3 bases. CDR3 bases: TGTGCCAGCCAGGGAGTTAGCGGGGTCTACAATGAGCAGTTCTTC. This codes for CASQGVSGVYNEQFF.

This clonotype was seen ten or more times. The V call is TRBV12-3 or TRBV12-4, the J call TRBJ1-2, with a tentative D call TRBD1 (6 bases). The CDR3 is 13 residues long. Trimming pared 4 bases from V and 6 bases from J, leaving 12 bases between. The CDR3 protein is CASSYSTGDGYTF. The CDR3 nucleotides read TGTGCCAGCAGTTACTCGACAGGCGATGGCTACACCTTC.